This is a list of T cell receptor beta chains from one sample in a study of cytomegalovirus exposure and HLA in healthy donors. Method: immunoSEQ multiplex PCR; TCRdb's copy keeps in-frame clones and lacks some. The sample includes over 150,000 clones, around 83% of them seen just once. The sample comprised PBMCs. The receptor source for this set is a girl aged 2-15 years in good health and CMV-seropositive. CDR3s include the opening cysteine and the closing phenylalanine or tryptophan. The D gene is left open where the match is weak. A row's size may be missing; if present it is once, few, many or a size class.

V gene: TRBV2
J gene: TRBJ2-3
clone size: .
D gene: TRBD1
CDR3 DNA: TGTGCCAGCAGTTTTGGACAGGGGAGGACAGATACGCAGTATTTT
CDR3 protein: CASSFGQGRTDTQYF

V gene: TRBV13
J gene: TRBJ2-1
clone size: .
D gene: .
CDR3 DNA: TGTGCCAGCAGCCTTAGCGGCCACGGTTACAATGAGCAGTTCTTC
CDR3 protein: CASSLSGHGYNEQFF

V gene: TRBV6-4
J gene: TRBJ2-3
clone size: .
D gene: TRBD2
CDR3 DNA: TGTGCCAGCAGTGATTGGGCTAGCGGAGCCACAGATACGCAGTATTTT
CDR3 protein: CASSDWASGATDTQYF

V gene: TRBV18
J gene: TRBJ1-1
clone size: .
D gene: TRBD1
CDR3 DNA: TGTGCCAGCTCACCGGACAGGGGGCACACTGAAGCTTTCTTT
CDR3 protein: CASSPDRGHTEAFF

V gene: TRBV5-1
J gene: TRBJ2-3
clone size: .
D gene: .
CDR3 DNA: TGCGCCAGCAGCCCTTGGGGGGTAGACACAGATACGCAGTATTTT
CDR3 protein: CASSPWGVDTDTQYF

V gene: TRBV2
J gene: TRBJ1-5
clone size: .
D gene: TRBD1
CDR3 DNA: TGTGCCAGCATAGGACAGGGTGGCAATCAGCCCCAGCATTTT
CDR3 protein: CASIGQGGNQPQHF

V gene: TRBV28
J gene: TRBJ2-2
clone size: once
D gene: .
CDR3 DNA: TGTGCCAGCAGTTCCCTACCGCTAGATTCAGCCGGGGAGCTGTTTTTT
CDR3 protein: CASSSLPLDSAGELFF

V gene: TRBV30
J gene: TRBJ2-1
clone size: .
D gene: .
CDR3 DNA: TGTGCCTGGAGTGGGGTTCGGGTTGAGCAGTTCTTC
CDR3 protein: CAWSGVRVEQFF

V gene: TRBV5-4
J gene: TRBJ2-7
clone size: .
D gene: TRBD2
CDR3 DNA: TGTGCCAGCAGCCCGACCGGGAGGGGCGACGAGCAGTACTTC
CDR3 protein: CASSPTGRGDEQYF

V gene: TRBV19
J gene: TRBJ2-2
clone size: .
D gene: TRBD1
CDR3 DNA: TGTGCCAGTAGTAACCCATGGACAGGGACCGGGGAGCTGTTTTTT
CDR3 protein: CASSNPWTGTGELFF

V gene: TRBV9
J gene: TRBJ2-5
clone size: .
D gene: TRBD1
CDR3 DNA: TGTGCCAGCAGCCCTCAAACAGGGGTCCAAGAGACCCAGTACTTC
CDR3 protein: CASSPQTGVQETQYF

V gene: TRBV11-2
J gene: TRBJ1-2
clone size: few
D gene: TRBD1
CDR3 DNA: TGTGCCAGCAGCTTCGGACAGGTCAAGGCCTTC
CDR3 protein: CASSFGQVKAF

V gene: TRBV7-3
J gene: TRBJ2-1
clone size: .
D gene: TRBD2
CDR3 DNA: TGTGCCAGCAGCTTAGCGGGAGGGCCCTACAATGAGCAGTTCTTC
CDR3 protein: CASSLAGGPYNEQFF

V gene: TRBV30
J gene: TRBJ1-6
clone size: .
D gene: .
CDR3 DNA: TGTGCCTGGAGTTTGGGAGGGAGCTCCTATAATTCACCCCTCCACTTT
CDR3 protein: CAWSLGGSSYNSPLHF

V gene: TRBV28
J gene: TRBJ2-2
clone size: .
D gene: TRBD2
CDR3 DNA: TGTGCCAGCAGTAACGGGGGGAGGGACACCGGGGAGCTGTTTTTT
CDR3 protein: CASSNGGRDTGELFF

V gene: TRBV30
J gene: TRBJ2-3
clone size: .
D gene: TRBD2
CDR3 DNA: TGTGCCTGGACCGGTCCTCCGGGACTAGCTGGCACGCAGTATTTT
CDR3 protein: CAWTGPPGLAGTQYF

V gene: TRBV30
J gene: TRBJ1-3
clone size: .
D gene: .
CDR3 DNA: TGTGCCTGGAGTGACACGCCTGGAAACACCATATATTTT
CDR3 protein: CAWSDTPGNTIYF

V gene: TRBV5-6
J gene: TRBJ2-3
clone size: .
D gene: .
CDR3 DNA: TGTGCCAGCAGCTTGCGGGAGAGGGGGCCCCTGGATACGCAGTATTTT
CDR3 protein: CASSLRERGPLDTQYF

V gene: TRBV19
J gene: TRBJ2-1
clone size: .
D gene: .
CDR3 DNA: TGTGCCAGTAGTATAGGGCTAGGCCCCTTTCGACGTGAGCAGTTCTTC
CDR3 protein: CASSIGLGPFRREQFF